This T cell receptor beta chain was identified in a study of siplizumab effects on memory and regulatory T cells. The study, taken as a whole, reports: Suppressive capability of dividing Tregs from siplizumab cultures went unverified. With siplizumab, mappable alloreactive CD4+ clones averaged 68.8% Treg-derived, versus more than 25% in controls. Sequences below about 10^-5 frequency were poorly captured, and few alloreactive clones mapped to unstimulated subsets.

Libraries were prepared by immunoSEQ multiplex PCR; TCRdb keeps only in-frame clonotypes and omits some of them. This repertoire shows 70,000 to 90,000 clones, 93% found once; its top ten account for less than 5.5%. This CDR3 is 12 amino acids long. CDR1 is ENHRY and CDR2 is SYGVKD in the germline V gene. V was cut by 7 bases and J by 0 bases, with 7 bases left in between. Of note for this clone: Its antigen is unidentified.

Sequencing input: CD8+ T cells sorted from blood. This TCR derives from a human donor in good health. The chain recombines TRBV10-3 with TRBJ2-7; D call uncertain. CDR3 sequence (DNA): TGTGCCATCATGGCAGCCTCCTACGAGCAGTACTTC. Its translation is CAIMAASYEQYF.